These 26 T cell receptor beta chains share one sample of origin, sequenced in a study of blood T cell repertoires in COVID-19. The table came from immunoSEQ multiplex PCR; TCRdb's copy has only in-frame clones and leaves some out. The sample lists roughly 70,000 clones, about 80% seen once, with 15% to 20% in the top ten. The sample comprised peripheral blood. These TCRs come from a man aged 70 or older who had recovered from COVID-19.

The V call is TRBV18, the J call TRBJ1-1; TRBD1 might be the D (6 bases). V dropped 0 bases and J dropped 3 bases, with 14 bases sitting between them. The germline CDR1 and CDR2 sequences are KGHSH and LQKENI. This CDR3 has 16 amino acids. CDR3 DNA: TGTGCCAGCTCACCACCAGTACAGGGTGTGCACACTGAAGCTTTCTTT. Protein: CASSPPVQGVHTEAFF.

This chain connects TRBV19 to TRBJ1-3; tentatively, D is TRBD1 (6 bases). Trimming took 4 bases from V and 0 from J, leaving 16 bases between them. The CDR3 has 17 residues. Per germline, CDR1 LNHDA and CDR2 SQIVND (reference sequence). The CDR3 sequence: CASSTVDSFFSGNTIYF. CDR3 nucleotide sequence: TGTGCCAGTAGTACCGTGGACAGTTTCTTCTCTGGAAACACCATATATTTT.

The gene calls are TRBV19 and TRBJ2-1; 9 bases line up with TRBD1. V was clipped by 5 bases and J by 7 bases; unmatched bases: 3. The CDR3 has 13 amino acids. The germline V gene encodes CDR1 LNHDA and CDR2 SQIVND (reference sequence). CDR3: CASSFDRGNEQFF. CDR3 bases: TGTGCCAGTAGTTTCGACAGGGGGAATGAGCAGTTCTTC.

The chain couples TRBV29-1 to TRBJ2-3, with 8 bases fitting TRBD1. The germline V gene has CDR1 SQVTM and CDR2 ANQGSEA. The J segment lost 1 base and the V segment lost 7 bases, leaving 13 bases of the junction unmatched. This CDR3 is 16 amino acids long. The CDR3 DNA reads as TGCAGCGCCGAAGGGCTGACAGGGGCGGGCACAGATACGCAGTATTTT. Encoded protein: CSAEGLTGAGTDTQYF.

This chain links TRBV28 with TRBJ2-7, with D tentatively TRBD1 (5 bases). The CDR3 contains 15 residues. Germline CDR1 MDHEN, CDR2 SYDVKM. Trimming cost V 2 bases and J 5 bases, with 16 bases left between them. Here the CDR3 reads CASSLASDQGNEQYF. CDR3 in DNA: TGTGCCAGCAGTTTAGCGTCAGACCAGGGCAACGAGCAGTACTTC. Using reference TRBV28 and TRBJ2-7 for the parts outside the CDR3, the full variable domain is DVKVTQSSRYLVKRTGEKVFLECVQDMDHENMFWYRQDPGLGLRLIYFSYDVKMKEKGDIPEGYSVSREKKERFSLILESASTNQTSMYLCASSLASDQGNEQYFGPGTRLTVT.

This clone came up a few times. The chain uses TRBV2 and TRBJ2-5, with TRBD2 as a possible D gene (6 bases). The germline gives CDR1 SNHLY, CDR2 FYNNEI. The CDR3 loop spans 12 amino acids. Trimming removed 7 bases at V and 0 bases at J, with 6 bases between. CDR3 coding DNA: TGTGCCAGCAAGCGGGACCAAGAGACCCAGTACTTC. Its translation is CASKRDQETQYF. Supplemented by reference TRBV2 and TRBJ2-5, the full variable domain reads EPEVTQTPSHQVTQMGQEVILRCVPISNHLYFYWYRQILGQKVEFLVSFYNNEISEKSEIFDDQFSVERPDGSNFTLKIRSTKLEDSAMYFCASKRDQETQYFGPGTRLLVL.

This clone was counted only a few times. This chain uses TRBV18 with TRBJ1-4; possibly TRBD1 for D (5 bases). The CDR3 consists of 12 residues. CDR1 is KGHSH, CDR2 LQKENI, per germline. V lost 5 bases, J lost 9 bases, and 10 bases lay in between. The DNA of the CDR3 is TGTGCCAGCTCAAGTACAGGTCAAAAACTGTTTTTT. It translates to CASSSTGQKLFF.

V is TRBV7-2 and J is TRBJ2-1, with 10 bases fitting TRBD2. After removal of 0 bases from V and 4 bases from J, the junction contained 9 bases not matched to a gene. The CDR3 has 18 amino acids. CDR1 and CDR2 from the germline V gene are SGHTA and FQGNSA. CDR3 region: CASSLAPSGRGGYNEQFF. CDR3 bases: TGTGCCAGCAGCTTAGCGCCTAGCGGGAGAGGGGGATACAATGAGCAGTTCTTC.

The genes are TRBV6-2 or TRBV6-3 and TRBJ2-1, with D unresolved. Per the germline V gene, CDR1 is MNHEY and CDR2 is SVGEGT. The CDR3 spans 13 residues. Between the trimmed V and J ends, which lost 0 bases and 9 bases, there was a span of 9 bases. CDR3 protein: CASSYSVGTEQFF. DNA of the CDR3: TGTGCCAGCAGTTACTCAGTCGGTACTGAGCAGTTCTTC.

V gene TRBV19 combines with J gene TRBJ2-2; TRBD1 matches at 7 bases. Germline CDR1 reads LNHDA; CDR2 reads SQIVND (reference sequence). J was trimmed by 0 bases and V by 1 base; bases with no gene match: 5. The CDR3 runs to 17 residues. The CDR3 reads CASSIGSQGANTGELFF. The CDR3 DNA reads TGTGCCAGTAGTATAGGATCCCAGGGGGCGAACACCGGGGAGCTGTTTTTT. The full variable domain, completed using reference TRBV19 and TRBJ2-2, is DGGITQSPKYLFRKEGQNVTLSCEQNLNHDAMYWYRQDPGQGLRLIYYSQIVNDFQKGDIAEGYSVSREKKESFPLTVTSAQKNPTAFYLCASSIGSQGANTGELFFGEGSRLTVL.

The V call is TRBV5-1, the J call TRBJ2-1; 9 bases map to TRBD1. The V gene end was trimmed by 3 bases and the J gene end by 7 bases; junction bases not matched to a gene: 11. This CDR3 region has 16 residues. Per the germline V gene, CDR1 is SGHRS and CDR2 is YFSETQ. Here the CDR3 reads CASSSPGTGSGNEQFF. The CDR3 DNA reads TGCGCCAGCAGCTCCCCCGGGACAGGGTCGGGGAATGAGCAGTTCTTC.

This clone occurred a few times. This chain uses TRBV6-5 with TRBJ1-1; D is undetermined. The CDR3 is made up of 13 amino acids. Germline V gives CDR1 MNHEY, CDR2 SVGAGI. Between the trimmed V and J ends, which lost 0 bases and 5 bases, there was a span of 7 bases. The CDR3 loop is CASSYSHQTEAFF. DNA for the CDR3: TGTGCCAGCAGTTACTCACACCAGACTGAAGCTTTCTTT.

The chain couples TRBV11-2 to TRBJ2-1, with 9 bases aligning to TRBD2. Germline CDR1 is SGHAT and CDR2 is FQNNGV. This CDR3 spans 15 amino acids. Trimming at V came to 5 bases and at J to 2 bases, leaving 4 bases not matched to a gene. CDR3 residues: CASSGLAHPYNEQFF. The CDR3 region has the DNA TGTGCCAGCAGCGGACTAGCGCACCCCTACAATGAGCAGTTCTTC.

This sequence joins TRBV5-1 and TRBJ2-5; D unclear. The CDR3 consists of 13 residues. Trimming stripped 7 bases from V and 3 bases from J, with 13 bases between. The germline V gene encodes CDR1 SGHRS and CDR2 YFSETQ. The CDR3 sequence is CASCQVQKETQYF. Written as DNA, the CDR3 is TGCGCCAGCTGCCAAGTCCAGAAAGAGACCCAGTACTTC.

This chain connects TRBV27 to TRBJ1-4, with 9 bases fitting TRBD1. Trimming at V came to 6 bases and at J to 0 bases, leaving 14 bases not matched to a gene. Looked up from germline, CDR1 is MNHEY and CDR2 is SMNVEV (reference sequence). CDR3 length: 19 residues. As DNA, the CDR3 is TGTGCCAGCAGCCGGCGCCCGACGACAGGGGGAACAACTAATGAAAAACTGTTTTTT. Translation gives CASSRRPTTGGTTNEKLFF.

CDR3 loop: CASSPPTWGRFQPQHF. CDR3 bases: TGCGCCAGCAGTCCCCCCACGTGGGGGCGCTTTCAGCCCCAGCATTTT. The chain is built from TRBV23-1 and TRBJ1-5, with D perhaps matching TRBD1 (6 bases). TRBV23-1 is an ORF for which the function is uncertain. The CDR3 covers 16 residues. V lost 4 bases and J lost 6, with 19 bases in between.

The J gene is TRBJ2-5, the V gene TRBV10-3, with no clear D. With 10 bases removed from V and 5 bases from J, the gap between germline ends came to 17 bases. Germline V gene data show CDR1 as ENHRY and CDR2 as SYGVKD. The CDR3 has 13 amino acids. The CDR3 DNA reads as TGTGCCACTTCGACCGCTCCGGAGGAGACCCAGTACTTC. Protein sequence: CATSTAPEETQYF.

This clone is a singleton in its sample. The gene calls are TRBV2 and TRBJ2-3, with 10 nucleotides matching TRBD2. Germline V CDR1 and CDR2: SNHLY, FYNNEI. Trimming took 7 bases from V and 5 from J; bases not matched to a gene: 9. The CDR3 has 15 amino acids. CDR3 coding DNA: TGTGCCAGCAAAGCGGGGGGGCCCGTTGGAGATACGCAGTATTTT. Amino acid sequence: CASKAGGPVGDTQYF.

The chain couples TRBV7-9 to TRBJ2-7; the match to TRBD2 covers 8 bases. There are 16 residues in the CDR3. J was trimmed by 4 bases and V by 5 bases; bases with no gene match: 13. Germline values: CDR1 SEHNR, CDR2 FQNEAQ (reference sequence). This CDR3 reads CASSLYVAGSSYEQYF. The CDR3 DNA is TGTGCCAGCAGCCTCTACGTAGCGGGGAGCAGTTACGAGCAGTACTTC.

This clone is a singleton in its sample. This chain uses TRBV3-1 (or the pseudogene TRBV3-2) with TRBJ1-4, with a tentative D call TRBD1 (5 bases). The germline V and J ends were trimmed by 4 bases and 0 bases, with 18 bases remaining between them. The CDR3 is 18 residues long. CDR1 is LGHDT, CDR2 YNNKEL, per germline (reference sequence). CDR3 sequence reads: CASSPGLGRHATNEKLFF. CDR3 nucleotide sequence: TGTGCCAGCAGCCCAGGTTTGGGGCGGCATGCAACTAATGAAAAACTGTTTTTT.

This clone was recorded once. This sequence joins TRBV24-1 and TRBJ1-1; a possible D gene is TRBD1 (5 bases). Trimming left V 3 bases short and J 9 bases short, with 13 bases between. Germline V gene lookup returns CDR1 KGHDR and CDR2 SFDVKD. CDR3 length: 13 residues. The CDR3 is CATSDGGKGKAFF. Here the CDR3 DNA reads TGTGCCACCAGTGATGGGGGGAAGGGAAAAGCTTTCTTT.

The CDR3 sequence: CASSPQPGGGNQPQHF. The CDR3 coding sequence is TGTGCCAGTAGCCCACAGCCAGGGGGCGGCAATCAGCCCCAGCATTTT. This chain connects TRBV19 to TRBJ1-5, with 8 bases identical to TRBD1. The CDR3 runs to 16 residues. CDR1 and CDR2 (germline): LNHDA, SQIVND (reference sequence). V shed 6 bases and J 2 bases; nucleotides not matched to a gene: 9.

V is TRBV3-1 (or the pseudogene TRBV3-2) and J is TRBJ2-1; the match to TRBD1 covers 11 bases. This CDR3 has 16 residues. V was pared by 3 bases and J by 7 bases, with 8 bases of the junction left unmatched. The germline V gene encodes CDR1 LGHDT and CDR2 YNNKEL (reference sequence). The CDR3 is CASSHSSGQGANEQFF. CDR3 in DNA: TGTGCCAGCAGCCATTCATCTGGACAGGGGGCAAATGAGCAGTTCTTC.

The chain links TRBV14 to TRBJ1-1, with no clear D. The CDR3 consists of 13 residues. Germline CDR1 SGHDN, CDR2 FVKESK. The V end was cut by 4 bases, the J end by 1 base, with 7 bases between. The chain's CDR3 is CASSLQENTEAFF. CDR3 bases: TGTGCCAGCAGCCTTCAGGAGAACACTGAAGCTTTCTTT.

The CDR3 protein is CASSVNRGNEQFF. The CDR3 DNA is TGTGCCAGCAGCGTAAACAGGGGAAATGAGCAGTTCTTC. J is TRBJ2-1 and V is TRBV9, with 7 bases that match TRBD1. CDR1 and CDR2 (germline): SGDLS, YYNGEE. The CDR3 sequence is 13 residues long. After removal of 1 base from V and 7 bases from J, the junction contained 2 bases not matched to a gene.

The V and J genes are TRBV7-3 and TRBJ1-4; 8 bases match TRBD1. CDR3 length: 15 residues. V shed 3 bases, J shed 3 bases, and the junction held 3 bases outside the gene matches. Germline loops: CDR1 SGHTA, CDR2 FQGTGA. CDR3 sequence (DNA): TGTGCCAGCAGCTTTGGGGACAGGCCTAATGAAAAACTGTTTTTT. Translating gives CASSFGDRPNEKLFF.